A single sample is the source of the 31 T cell receptor beta chains below, sequenced in a study of CD8 T cells in Susac syndrome. RNA totalling roughly 0.45 to 1 ug underwent reverse transcription with random hexamers. TCRdb ran MiXCR on the immunoSEQ multiplex PCR reads and lists one entry per CDR3 protein. The data contain about 300,000 distinct CDR3 sequences, roughly 85% of them seen just once; the ten biggest clones take up roughly 0.21%. Sequenced material: CD8+ T cells from PBMCs. The receptor set was obtained from a human donor with multiple sclerosis.

The CDR3: CASSDSVHLSGANVLTF. The CDR3 nucleotides read TGTGCCAGCAGTGACAGCGTGCACCTCTCTGGGGCCAACGTCCTGACTTTC. The chain combines TRBV6-1 with TRBJ2-6; D is unclear. Germline-derived CDR1 and CDR2 are MNHNS and SASEGT. With 3 bases removed from V and 0 bases from J, the gap between germline ends came to 12 bases. The CDR3 covers 17 residues.

A note on this clonotype: The junction departs from germline at one end; a sequencing error may be responsible. The V and J genes are TRBV28 and TRBJ2-2; maybe TRBD2 (6 bases). Germline CDR1 reads MDHEN; CDR2 reads SYDVKM. There are 16 residues in the CDR3. The CDR3 loop reads CASSLFYGSSTGERFF. CDR3 DNA: TGTGCCAGCAGTTTATTCTACGGGAGCAGCACCGGGGAGCGGTTTTTT.

The V gene is TRBV2, the J gene TRBJ1-2; D unresolved. Germline loops: CDR1 SNHLY, CDR2 FYNNEI. The CDR3 totals 11 residues. V was pared by 7 bases and J by 3 bases, with 6 bases between. CDR3 in DNA: TGTGCCAGCACGGGCTACTATGGCTACACCTTC. Amino acids: CASTGYYGYTF.

This rearrangement joins TRBV4-3 to TRBJ2-1; D call uncertain. Trimming shortened V by 0 bases and J by 0 bases, and 3 bases separated the two germline ends. Per the germline V gene, CDR1 is LGHNA and CDR2 is YSLEER. The CDR3 extends over 14 amino acids. The CDR3 here is CASSQDSSYNEQFF. CDR3 DNA sequence: TGCGCCAGCAGCCAAGATAGCTCCTACAATGAGCAGTTCTTC.

This clonotype was detected only a few times. The chain recombines TRBV6-5 with TRBJ1-1; D is uncertain. The CDR3 consists of 10 residues. V gave up 0 bases and J gave up 10 bases, with 3 bases separating them. Germline V lookup: CDR1 MNHEY, CDR2 SVGAGI. CDR3 coding DNA: TGTGCCAGCAGTTACTCAGGAGCTTTCTTT. Translated: CASSYSGAFF.

The chain joins TRBV10-3 to TRBJ2-3, with TRBD2 matching over 8 bases. This CDR3 is 18 amino acids long. Trimming removed 4 bases from V and 2 bases from J; junction bases left unmatched: 14. Germline lookup yields CDR1 ENHRY and CDR2 SYGVKD. CDR3 nucleotides: TGTGCCATCAGTGCCTACCCGGGGGGGTGGCGGCACACAGATACGCAGTATTTT. Translating it yields CAISAYPGGWRHTDTQYF.

The CDR3 region is CSVGGQEQYF. The CDR3 bases are TGCAGCGTTGGAGGACAAGAGCAGTACTTC. The V call is TRBV29-1, the J call TRBJ2-7; D might be TRBD1 (5 bases). Germline assignment: CDR1 SQVTM and CDR2 ANQGSEA. The CDR3 consists of 10 residues. Deletions cut 4 bases from V and 7 bases from J, with 8 bases between.

CDR3 DNA: TGTGCCACCAATGGCGGGGGTCGGACCGGGGAGCTGTTTTTT. Amino acids: CATNGGGRTGELFF. V and J are TRBV6-5 and TRBJ2-2; 7 nucleotides agree with TRBD2. The germline gives CDR1 MNHEY, CDR2 SVGAGI. With 10 bases clipped from V and 5 bases from J, the junction kept 10 bases outside the gene matches. This CDR3 comprises 14 residues.

The chain recombines TRBV28 with TRBJ1-5; weak D call: TRBD1 (5 bases). Deletions cut 4 bases from V and 7 bases from J, with 11 bases between. This CDR3 has 13 amino acids. CDR1 and CDR2 (germline): MDHEN, SYDVKM. The CDR3: CASSSGLQQPQHF. CDR3 sequence (DNA): TGTGCCAGCAGTTCGGGACTACAACAGCCCCAGCATTTT.

This sequence joins TRBV30 and TRBJ2-1; 8 nucleotides line up with TRBD2. Germline CDR1 GTSNPN, CDR2 SVGIG (reference sequence). V shed 8 bases and J 8 bases; nucleotides not matched to a gene: 11. The CDR3 is 13 residues long. As DNA, the CDR3 is TGTGCCCCCTCAAGAGCGGGAGAAGATGAGCAGTTCTTC. This translates into CAPSRAGEDEQFF.

This chain connects TRBV7-9 to TRBJ2-3; 10 bases line up with TRBD2. CDR1 is SEHNR and CDR2 is FQNEAQ in the germline V gene (reference sequence). J gave up 5 bases and V 5 bases, and 19 bases lay outside the gene matches. The CDR3 is 19 residues long. The CDR3 loop is CASSPPGVSSGSFGDTQYF. CDR3 DNA sequence: TGTGCCAGCAGCCCCCCCGGGGTTTCTAGCGGGAGTTTTGGAGATACGCAGTATTTT.

The chain is built from TRBV6-2 or TRBV6-3 and TRBJ2-7; D is ambiguous. Germline-derived CDR1 and CDR2 are MNHEY and SVGEGT. The CDR3 has 16 residues. Trimming stripped 0 bases from V and 0 bases from J, with 12 bases between. Written as DNA, the CDR3 is TGTGCCAGCAGTTACTCAAAACAGAGATTCTCCTACGAGCAGTACTTC. Translation gives CASSYSKQRFSYEQYF.

The rearrangement uses TRBV28 and TRBJ2-7; D ambiguous. V was cut by 8 bases and J by 2 bases, with 13 bases left in between. This CDR3 region has 13 residues. The V gene's germline CDR1 is MDHEN and CDR2 SYDVKM. CDR3 amino acids: CASGDLGTYEQYF. For the CDR3, the DNA is TGTGCCAGCGGCGATCTGGGAACCTACGAGCAGTACTTC.

J is TRBJ2-5 and V is TRBV6-1; TRBD1 matches 7 bases. The CDR3 spans 18 residues. Germline CDR1 reads MNHNS; CDR2 reads SASEGT. The junction had 16 bases not matched to a gene; V was cut back by 1 base and J by 5 bases. The CDR3: CASSEGFGDRVVRETQYF. CDR3 bases: TGTGCCAGCAGTGAAGGGTTCGGAGACAGGGTCGTCCGGGAGACCCAGTACTTC.

CDR3 residues: CASSLGPRQETQYF. The CDR3 nucleotides read TGTGCCAGCAGTTTAGGACCGAGGCAAGAGACCCAGTACTTC. The chain uses TRBV27 and TRBJ2-5; D unresolved. The V gene's germline CDR1 is MNHEY and CDR2 SMNVEV (reference sequence). Trimming pared 2 bases from V and 2 bases from J, leaving 9 bases between. The CDR3 covers 14 residues.

V gene TRBV6-5 combines with J gene TRBJ1-2, with 7 bases identical to TRBD1. J gave up 4 bases and V 9 bases, and 14 bases lay outside the gene matches. This CDR3 has 15 amino acids. Germline CDR1 reads MNHEY; CDR2 reads SVGAGI. The CDR3 spells CASFGQAVGLYGYTF. The CDR3 DNA sequence: TGTGCCAGTTTCGGACAGGCCGTTGGTCTCTATGGCTACACCTTC.

This clonotype was seen once. The J gene is TRBJ2-7, the V gene TRBV5-6; TRBD1 aligns across 7 bases. CDR1 and CDR2 from the germline V gene are SGHDT and YYEEEE. V lost 4 bases to trimming and J lost 3 bases; unmatched junction nucleotides: 7. The CDR3 runs to 14 residues. DNA of the CDR3: TGTGCCAGCAGCCCCCGGACAGGTATCTACGAGCAGTACTTC. This sequence encodes CASSPRTGIYEQYF.

J is TRBJ2-7 and V is TRBV24-1; 12 bases align to TRBD1. The junction had 4 bases not matched to a gene; V was cut back by 3 bases and J by 5 bases. Germline loops: CDR1 KGHDR, CDR2 SFDVKD. This CDR3 spans 15 amino acids. In nucleotides, the CDR3 is TGTGCCACCAGTGATAAAGGGACAGGGGGCCACGAGCAGTACTTC. Residues: CATSDKGTGGHEQYF.

This chain links TRBV27 with TRBJ1-4; weak D call: TRBD1 (6 bases). This CDR3 region has 13 residues. Germline values: CDR1 MNHEY, CDR2 SMNVEV (reference sequence). The V and J ends lost 3 bases and 10 bases respectively, with 12 bases between them. CDR3 loop: CASSLGGPGKLFF. CDR3 DNA sequence: TGTGCCAGCAGTTTGGGGGGGCCGGGAAAACTGTTTTTT.

J is TRBJ2-7 and V is TRBV28; 11 bases line up with TRBD2. J gave up 7 bases and V 7 bases, and 9 bases lay outside the gene matches. Germline V gives CDR1 MDHEN, CDR2 SYDVKM. This CDR3 contains 14 residues. The CDR3, as DNA: TGTGCCAGCAACATAGCGGGAGGGCCGGGTGAGCAGTACTTC. Amino acids: CASNIAGGPGEQYF.

V and J are TRBV5-4 and TRBJ1-3; D remains ambiguous. There are 14 residues in the CDR3. V was trimmed by 2 bases and J by 0 bases, leaving 6 bases between them. Germline CDR1 and CDR2: SGHNT and YYREEE (reference sequence). The CDR3 here is CASSLSGSGNTIYF. The CDR3 coding sequence is TGTGCCAGCAGCTTATCTGGCTCTGGAAACACCATATATTTT.

The V gene is TRBV27, the J gene TRBJ2-1, with D perhaps being TRBD1 or TRBD2 (5 bases each). Trimming pared 5 bases from V and 0 bases from J, leaving 8 bases between. Germline V gene sequence: CDR1 MNHEY, CDR2 SMNVEV (reference sequence). The CDR3 covers 14 residues. This CDR3 reads CASSGGISYNEQFF. The CDR3 DNA reads as TGTGCCAGCAGTGGGGGAATCTCCTACAATGAGCAGTTCTTC.

This clonotype has a handful of counts. V gene TRBV11-1 combines with J gene TRBJ2-7; D remains ambiguous. Germline CDR1 and CDR2: SGHAT and FQDESV (reference sequence). The CDR3 covers 11 residues. Deletions cut 2 bases from V and 5 bases from J, with 4 bases between. The CDR3 region has the DNA TGTGCCAGCAGCTTAAGACACGAGCAGTACTTC. This gives the protein CASSLRHEQYF.

The chain combines TRBV4-2 with TRBJ1-4; no clear D. Trimming stripped 0 bases from V and 8 bases from J, with 10 bases between. The CDR3 has 14 amino acids. The germline CDR1 and CDR2 sequences are LGHNA and YNFKEQ. CDR3 nucleotide sequence: TGTGCCAGCAGCCAAGACCGGGTCTTCGAAAAACTGTTTTTT. This translates into CASSQDRVFEKLFF.

This clonotype was observed a single time. The chain links TRBV25-1 to TRBJ1-1, with D unresolved. The length of the CDR3 is 12 residues. Germline loops: CDR1 MGHDK, CDR2 SYGVNS. V was clipped by 3 bases and J by 11 bases, with 13 bases between them. The CDR3 region is CASSDSKLRAFF. The CDR3 DNA reads as TGTGCCAGCAGTGACTCCAAGCTGCGCGCTTTCTTT.

This clonotype was picked up one time. This chain connects TRBV6-5 to TRBJ2-2; 9 positions match TRBD2. CDR1 and CDR2 from the germline V gene are MNHEY and SVGAGI. There are 17 residues in the CDR3. V trimming: 4 bases; J trimming: 3 bases; junction bases outside the gene matches: 9. CDR3 coding DNA: TGTGCCAGCAGTTCGGTGGTAGCGGGAGTCGACACCGGGGAGCTGTTTTTT. It is translated as CASSSVVAGVDTGELFF.

The chain combines TRBV28 with TRBJ2-2; D remains ambiguous. Germline V gene sequence: CDR1 MDHEN, CDR2 SYDVKM. V lost 6 bases and J 6 bases, leaving 23 bases between the germline ends. The CDR3 consists of 17 residues. The CDR3 DNA sequence: TGTGCCAGCAGCCTTGATGTCAGCGAGCTAAATGCCGGGGAGCTGTTTTTT. This codes for CASSLDVSELNAGELFF.

The rearrangement uses TRBV6-5 and TRBJ2-5, with D perhaps assigned TRBD1 or TRBD2 (7 bases each). Germline CDR1 and CDR2: MNHEY and SVGAGI. Trimming removed 2 bases from V and 5 bases from J, with 18 bases in between. The CDR3 spans 16 residues. CDR3 sequence: CASSYPQGEGQETQYF. CDR3 nucleotide sequence: TGTGCCAGCAGTTACCCGCAGGGGGAGGGCCAGGAGACCCAGTACTTC.

The V and J genes are TRBV4-3 and TRBJ2-3; D is possibly TRBD1 or TRBD2 (5 bases each). V dropped 4 bases and J dropped 6 bases, with 20 bases sitting between them. The germline CDR1 and CDR2 sequences are LGHNA and YSLEER. The CDR3 runs 16 residues. CDR3 amino acids: CASSPKIYRGGDTQYF. The DNA for the CDR3 is TGCGCCAGCAGCCCGAAAATCTATCGTGGGGGTGATACGCAGTATTTT.

The gene calls are TRBV28 and TRBJ2-3; 7 nucleotides agree with TRBD2. With 5 bases clipped from V and 4 bases from J, the junction kept 6 bases outside the gene matches. The CDR3 length is 14 residues. Germline values: CDR1 MDHEN, CDR2 SYDVKM. The CDR3 here is CASSPRTSPDTQYF. The CDR3 bases are TGTGCCAGCAGTCCCCGGACTAGTCCAGATACGCAGTATTTT.

The chain uses TRBV3-1 and TRBJ2-1; the match to TRBD2 covers 7 bases. CDR3 length: 17 residues. V gave up 3 bases and J gave up 2 bases; unmatched junction bases: 10. Germline V CDR1 and CDR2: LGHDT, YNNKEL (reference sequence). The CDR3 DNA follows: TGTGCCAGCAGCCACCTCTCTGCGGGAGACACCTACAATGAGCAGTTCTTC. Residues: CASSHLSAGDTYNEQFF.